The 23 T cell receptor beta chains in this list originate from one sample, sequenced in a study of Ad26.COV2.S vaccination and SARS-CoV-2 variants. TCRdb's copy holds only in-frame clones and misses some; the assay was immunoSEQ multiplex PCR. The sample comprises approximately 420,000 clones, more than 75% of which are singletons, and roughly 4% rests with the top ten. Treatment in this sample: around 19 received Ad26.COV2.S at low or high dose, single or two shots; roughly five received placebo; per-sample allocation not given. All samples were drawn on day 63, counting from the first vaccine or placebo injection. The sequencing here drew on peripheral blood, taken in a trial of Ad26.COV2.S vaccine versus placebo. Source of these receptors: a person between 18 and 65 years old who received the Ad26.COV2.S COVID-19 vaccine or a placebo.

The chain combines TRBV6-5 with TRBJ1-2; 10 bases align to TRBD1. The CDR3 covers 16 residues. Germline values: CDR1 MNHEY, CDR2 SVGAGI. V lost 2 bases, J lost 4 bases, and 7 bases stayed unmatched. CDR3 in DNA: TGTGCCAGCAGTTACCCCTCGACAGGGGGCTCCTATGGCTACACCTTC. Translated, it gives CASSYPSTGGSYGYTF.

The chain joins TRBV7-2 to TRBJ2-5; 10 nucleotides agree with TRBD2. Germline V lookup: CDR1 SGHTA, CDR2 FQGNSA. The V gene end was trimmed by 5 bases and the J gene end by 6 bases; junction bases not matched to a gene: 3. The CDR3 runs 13 residues. The CDR3 region is CASSPSGGKTQYF. The CDR3 DNA reads as TGTGCCAGCAGCCCTAGCGGGGGAAAGACCCAGTACTTC.

The CDR3 sequence: CASSLGGASGIYEQYF. Written as DNA, the CDR3 is TGTGCCAGCAGCTTGGGCGGGGCTAGCGGGATCTACGAGCAGTACTTC. The rearrangement joins TRBV7-2 to TRBJ2-7; 9 bases fit TRBD2. The CDR3 length is 16 residues. V lost 3 bases and J lost 3; bases outside the gene matches: 9. The germline V gene encodes CDR1 SGHTA and CDR2 FQGNSA.

The chain links TRBV6-5 to TRBJ1-6; no clear D. V lost 7 bases and J 5 bases, leaving 12 bases between the germline ends. Germline V lookup: CDR1 MNHEY, CDR2 SVGAGI. This CDR3 comprises 14 residues. CDR3 protein: CASTGQRDNSPLHF. CDR3 sequence (DNA): TGTGCCAGCACCGGGCAACGGGATAATTCACCCCTCCACTTT.

J is TRBJ2-1 and V is TRBV28; D is perhaps TRBD1 (5 bases). The CDR3 is 15 amino acids. CDR1 is MDHEN and CDR2 is SYDVKM in the germline V gene. Between the trimmed V and J ends, which lost 7 bases and 1 base, there was a span of 14 bases. The DNA for the CDR3 is TGTGCCAGCATTTCAGGGTTTGGGTCCTACAATGAGCAGTTCTTC. This sequence encodes CASISGFGSYNEQFF.

This CDR3 reads CATSRDFSNQPQHF. CDR3 DNA sequence: TGTGCCACCAGCAGAGACTTTAGCAATCAGCCCCAGCATTTT. J is TRBJ1-5 and V is TRBV15; D unresolved. V lost 0 bases and J lost 0, with 3 bases in between. Germline V lookup: CDR1 LNHNV, CDR2 YYDKDF (reference sequence). The CDR3 is 14 amino acids. Filled out from reference TRBV15 and TRBJ1-5, the complete variable domain reads DAMVIQNPRYQVTQFGKPVTLSCSQTLNHNVMYWYQQKSSQAPKLLFHYYDKDFNNEADTPDNFQSRRPNTSFCFLDIRSPGLGDTAMYLCATSRDFSNQPQHFGDGTRLSIL.

The J gene is TRBJ2-1, the V gene TRBV12-3 or TRBV12-4, with D unresolved. The germline V and J ends were trimmed by 8 bases and 6 bases, with 11 bases remaining between them. The CDR3 runs to 12 residues. The CDR3 is CASSNPFNEQFF. DNA for the CDR3: TGTGCCAGCTCGAACCCATTCAATGAGCAGTTCTTC.

The V gene is TRBV7-9, the J gene TRBJ2-7, with D possibly TRBD1 on 5 matching bases. The CDR3 runs to 14 residues. The V end lost 1 base, the J end lost 6 bases, and 13 bases lay between the germline ends. In germline, CDR1 is SEHNR, CDR2 FQNEAQ (reference sequence). The CDR3 reads CASSLVQGLGEQYF. For the CDR3, the DNA is TGTGCCAGCAGCTTAGTTCAGGGATTGGGCGAGCAGTACTTC. Full variable domain (rest looked up from reference TRBV7-9 and TRBJ2-7): DTGVSQNPRHKITKRGQNVTFRCDPISEHNRLYWYRQTLGQGPEFLTYFQNEAQLEKSRLLSDRFSAERPKGSFSTLEIQRTEQGDSAMYLCASSLVQGLGEQYFGPGTRLTVT.

The CDR3 DNA sequence: TGTGCCAGTAGTCCCCGGGACTATTGGGGGAACGAGCAGTACTTC. It specifies CASSPRDYWGNEQYF. This chain uses TRBV19 with TRBJ2-7; TRBD2 agrees at 7 bases. Unmatched junction bases numbered 12, after V lost 5 bases and J lost 5 bases. Germline lookup yields CDR1 LNHDA and CDR2 SQIVND (reference sequence). CDR3 size: 15 residues.

The chain recombines TRBV6-1 with TRBJ2-1, with 7 nucleotides matching TRBD1. V was clipped by 2 bases and J by 4 bases; unmatched bases: 8. The CDR3 consists of 16 residues. The germline V gene encodes CDR1 MNHNS and CDR2 SASEGT. CDR3 region: CASSEYGTAFYNEQFF. The CDR3 DNA reads TGTGCCAGCAGTGAATACGGGACAGCCTTTTACAATGAGCAGTTCTTC.

The chain combines TRBV20-1 with TRBJ2-7; D gene ambiguous. The V and J ends lost 5 bases and 4 bases respectively, with 9 bases between them. The CDR3 extends over 11 amino acids. Germline V CDR1 and CDR2: DFQATT, SNEGSKA (reference sequence). The CDR3: CSARSDYEQYF. For the CDR3, the DNA is TGCAGTGCTCGCAGCGATTACGAGCAGTACTTC.

The chain links TRBV6-6 to TRBJ2-2; 11 bases line up with TRBD1. CDR1 and CDR2 (germline): MNHNY, SVGAGI (reference sequence). This CDR3 spans 15 amino acids. The trim removed 8 bases at V and 7 bases at J, leaving 9 bases unmatched. The CDR3 bases are TGTGCCAGCGACACCGGGACAGGGGGGAGCGGGGAGCTGTTTTTT. Its translation is CASDTGTGGSGELFF.

V usage is TRBV6-6 and J usage is TRBJ1-5; 9 nucleotides agree with TRBD1. The CDR3 spans 16 residues. Germline assignment: CDR1 MNHNY and CDR2 SVGAGI (reference sequence). The J segment lost 3 bases and the V segment lost 2 bases, leaving 5 bases of the junction unmatched. In DNA form, the CDR3 reads TGTGCCAGCAGTTACCGGGGACAGGGACTCAATCAGCCCCAGCATTTT. Translating gives CASSYRGQGLNQPQHF.

J is TRBJ2-2 and V is TRBV6-1; either TRBD1 or TRBD2 may supply D (5 bases each). Trimming shortened V by 3 bases and J by 7 bases, and 12 bases separated the two germline ends. CDR3 length equals 14 residues. CDR1 and CDR2 (germline): MNHNS, SASEGT. CDR3 loop: CASSDRQRGGELFF. The DNA of the CDR3 is TGTGCCAGCAGTGATCGGCAGAGGGGCGGGGAGCTGTTTTTT.

The V and J genes are TRBV6-2 or TRBV6-3 and TRBJ2-2; D is uncertain. This CDR3 comprises 14 residues. Germline CDR1 reads MNHEY; CDR2 reads SVGEGT. The germline V and J ends were trimmed by 2 bases and 1 base, with 5 bases remaining between them. The CDR3 coding sequence is TGTGCCAGCAGTTACCGCCTGAACACCGGGGAGCTGTTTTTT. This codes for CASSYRLNTGELFF.

This chain joins TRBV2 and TRBJ1-2; D not certain. Germline assignment: CDR1 SNHLY and CDR2 FYNNEI. The V end lost 6 bases, the J end lost 10 bases, and 15 bases lay between the germline ends. The CDR3 runs 12 residues. Here the CDR3 reads CASSNNGRTYTF. CDR3 in DNA: TGTGCCAGCAGCAACAATGGACGGACCTACACCTTC.

The CDR3 sequence: CASSLDSVTYNEQFF. CDR3 nucleotides: TGCGCCAGCAGCTTAGATAGCGTTACCTACAATGAGCAGTTCTTC. The chain is built from TRBV5-1 and TRBJ2-1, with D possibly matching TRBD2 (5 bases). Per the germline V gene, CDR1 is SGHRS and CDR2 is YFSETQ. Trimming took 2 bases from V and 2 from J, leaving 11 bases between them. The CDR3 is made up of 15 amino acids.

The chain has TRBV19 and TRBJ2-1; 9 bases line up with TRBD1. V shed 2 bases, J shed 5 bases, and the junction held 4 bases outside the gene matches. CDR1 and CDR2 from the germline V gene are LNHDA and SQIVND (reference sequence). The CDR3 spans 15 residues. The CDR3: CASSIRRTGDNEQFF. For the CDR3, the DNA is TGTGCCAGTAGTATACGTCGGACAGGGGACAATGAGCAGTTCTTC.

J is TRBJ2-3 and V is TRBV27; no definite D call. Germline values: CDR1 MNHEY, CDR2 SMNVEV (reference sequence). Trimming left V 5 bases short and J 2 bases short, with 17 bases between. There are 16 residues in the CDR3. The CDR3 loop reads CASSPLFATNTDTQYF. CDR3 DNA: TGTGCCAGCAGTCCCCTCTTTGCAACTAACACAGATACGCAGTATTTT.

The genes are TRBV4-1 and TRBJ2-6; D is unresolved. Per the germline V gene, CDR1 is MGHRA and CDR2 is YSYEKL. The CDR3 is 13 amino acids. Trimming pared 6 bases from V and 7 bases from J, leaving 10 bases between. The CDR3, as DNA: TGCGCCAGCAGTGGCCTGGGTGCCAACGTCCTGACTTTC. It codes for CASSGLGANVLTF.

Here the CDR3 DNA reads TGTGCCAGCAGTTACTCGGGACAGAACACCGGGGAGCTGTTTTTT. Translation gives CASSYSGQNTGELFF. V usage is TRBV6-5 and J usage is TRBJ2-2, with D perhaps TRBD1 (6 bases). CDR1 is MNHEY and CDR2 is SVGAGI in the germline V gene. There are 15 residues in the CDR3. The V end lost 0 bases, the J end lost 1 base, and 6 bases lay between the germline ends.

V usage is TRBV21-1 and J usage is TRBJ1-5. TRBV21-1 is a documented pseudogene. CDR3 length equals 18 residues. The CDR3 here is CASIGKGGGDFSNQPQHF. The CDR3 DNA reads as TGTGCCAGCATCGGGAAGGGCGGCGGCGATTTTAGCAATCAGCCCCAGCATTTT.

The count of this clone is one. The CDR3 protein is CASLPPDRPHYGYTF. The CDR3 coding sequence is TGTGCCAGCCTCCCCCCCGACAGGCCGCACTATGGCTACACCTTC. V gene TRBV28 combines with J gene TRBJ1-2; maybe TRBD1 (6 bases). CDR3 length: 15 residues. V was cut by 8 bases and J by 3 bases, with 19 bases left in between. The germline V gene encodes CDR1 MDHEN and CDR2 SYDVKM.